The 26 T cell receptor beta chains below all came from one sample that was sequenced in a study of T cell responses to AZD1222 COVID-19 vaccine. Clones were read by immunoSEQ multiplex PCR, and TCRdb kept only the in-frame ones, dropping some. The table includes approximately 150,000 clones, 80% to 95% detected once. The sequences come from peripheral blood, collected on day 0 of AZD1222 vaccination. Receptors were obtained from an adult in good health.

The chain employs TRBV11-3 and TRBJ2-5; the match to TRBD2 covers 8 bases. Germline V gene sequence: CDR1 SGHNT, CDR2 YENEEA. This CDR3 contains 14 residues. J gave up 4 bases and V 2 bases, and 3 bases lay outside the gene matches. Written as DNA, the CDR3 is TGTGCCAGCAGCTTAACGGCGGGAGGAGAGACCCAGTACTTC. Residues: CASSLTAGGETQYF.

The V gene is TRBV5-4, the J gene TRBJ1-2; 7 nucleotides align to TRBD1. V shed 4 bases and J 2 bases; nucleotides not matched to a gene: 11. This CDR3 is 16 amino acids long. CDR1 SGHNT and CDR2 YYREEE come from the germline V gene (reference sequence). The CDR3 region has the DNA TGTGCCAGCAGCCTTGACAGGGTAATTCCGAACTATGGCTACACCTTC. This gives the protein CASSLDRVIPNYGYTF.

V and J are TRBV19 and TRBJ1-1, with D hard to call. There are 13 residues in the CDR3. V was pared by 3 bases and J by 2 bases, with 7 bases between. Germline V lookup: CDR1 LNHDA, CDR2 SQIVND (reference sequence). The CDR3 sequence: CASSISLNTEAFF. In DNA form, the CDR3 reads TGTGCCAGTAGTATTTCCCTTAACACTGAAGCTTTCTTT.

The rearrangement uses TRBV9 and TRBJ1-4; D might be TRBD1 (6 bases). The CDR3 has 16 residues. Trimming removed 0 bases at V and 7 bases at J, with 16 bases between. The germline CDR1 and CDR2 sequences are SGDLS and YYNGEE. The chain's CDR3 is CASSVEGDGRAEKLFF. The CDR3 bases are TGTGCCAGCAGCGTAGAGGGGGATGGTAGGGCTGAAAAACTGTTTTTT.

The genes are TRBV4-1 and TRBJ1-5; 7 positions match TRBD1. The CDR3 sequence is 16 residues long. Germline CDR1 is MGHRA and CDR2 is YSYEKL. Germline trimming cut 1 base from V and 2 bases from J; bases unmatched to any gene: 5. CDR3 region: CASSQVPGGGNQPQHF. DNA for the CDR3: TGCGCCAGCAGCCAAGTGCCAGGGGGAGGCAATCAGCCCCAGCATTTT.

The gene calls are TRBV12-3 or TRBV12-4 and TRBJ1-1, with D unclear. Trimming took 3 bases from V and 6 from J, leaving 8 bases between them. This CDR3 spans 12 amino acids. The CDR3 DNA follows: TGTGCCAGCAGTTTTCGACCGGCTGAAGCTTTCTTT. It encodes CASSFRPAEAFF.

The chain is built from TRBV24-1 and TRBJ2-3; 10 bases match TRBD1. The CDR3 runs to 12 residues. After removal of 8 bases from V and 8 bases from J, the junction contained 3 bases not matched to a gene. CDR1 and CDR2 from the germline V gene are KGHDR and SFDVKD. CDR3 in amino acids: CATMDRGSTQYF. CDR3 bases: TGTGCCACCATGGACAGGGGGAGTACGCAGTATTTT.

V is TRBV12-3 or TRBV12-4 and J is TRBJ2-2; D gene unclear. CDR3 size: 11 residues. Trimming removed 3 bases at V and 7 bases at J, with 3 bases between. The CDR3 loop is CASSFYGELFF. CDR3 bases: TGTGCCAGCAGTTTCTACGGGGAGCTGTTTTTT.

The chain recombines TRBV6-5 with TRBJ2-2; no definite D call. This CDR3 region has 14 residues. Trimming took off 6 bases at V and 1 base at J, with 9 bases between the two ends. The germline gives CDR1 MNHEY, CDR2 SVGAGI. The DNA for the CDR3 is TGTGCCAGCAGGCAGTACCAGAACACCGGGGAGCTGTTTTTT. This sequence encodes CASRQYQNTGELFF.

The chain has TRBV5-1 and TRBJ1-2, with unresolved D. Germline V gene data show CDR1 as SGHRS and CDR2 as YFSETQ. This CDR3 has 13 residues. Trimming removed 4 bases at V and 0 bases at J, with 7 bases between. CDR3 DNA sequence: TGCGCCAGCAGCCCCACATCTAACTATGGCTACACCTTC. Amino acid sequence: CASSPTSNYGYTF.

This chain uses TRBV18 with TRBJ1-5; a possible D gene is TRBD1 (5 bases). Germline V gene sequence: CDR1 KGHSH, CDR2 LQKENI. The CDR3 length is 13 residues. Deletions cut 6 bases from V and 4 bases from J, with 10 bases between. The CDR3 DNA reads as TGTGCCAGCTCCGGGGCGCCGAATCAGCCCCAGCATTTT. Translated, it gives CASSGAPNQPQHF. Complete variable domain (other parts from reference TRBV18 and TRBJ1-5): NAGVMQNPRHLVRRRGQEARLRCSPMKGHSHVYWYRQLPEEGLKFMVYLQKENIIDESGMPKERFSAEFPKEGPSILRIQQVVRGDSAAYFCASSGAPNQPQHFGDGTRLSIL.

The chain carries TRBV14 and TRBJ1-1; D gene unclear. The CDR3 is made up of 13 amino acids. Trimming left V 0 bases short and J 3 bases short, with 5 bases between. Germline V lookup: CDR1 SGHDN, CDR2 FVKESK. The DNA for the CDR3 is TGTGCCAGCAGCCAAGAGTATTACACTGAAGCTTTCTTT. It encodes CASSQEYYTEAFF.

The rearrangement links TRBV19 to TRBJ2-2, with D possibly matching TRBD2 (5 bases). V was cut by 1 base and J by 1 base, with 10 bases left in between. The CDR3 spans 16 residues. Germline loops: CDR1 LNHDA, CDR2 SQIVND (reference sequence). CDR3 DNA: TGTGCCAGTAGTATAGCAGGAGGCAGGAACACCGGGGAGCTGTTTTTT. Translated: CASSIAGGRNTGELFF.

This rearrangement joins TRBV7-6 to TRBJ2-7; D not resolved. V shed 2 bases and J shed 7 bases, with 12 bases lying between them. CDR3 length: 13 amino acids. The germline V gene has CDR1 SGHVS and CDR2 FNYEAQ. The CDR3 coding sequence is TGTGCCAGCAGCTTATTTGTAGGTCGGGAGCAGTACTTC. Its protein is CASSLFVGREQYF.

Here the CDR3 DNA reads TGTGCCAGCAGTTTACGGCAGGGAGAGACCCAGTACTTC. This gives the protein CASSLRQGETQYF. The chain combines TRBV12-3 or TRBV12-4 with TRBJ2-5; maybe TRBD1 (5 bases). This CDR3 is 13 amino acids long. V lost 2 bases and J 4 bases, leaving 8 bases between the germline ends.

The chain couples TRBV6-5 to TRBJ1-1; D uncertain. V was pared by 5 bases and J by 5 bases, with 12 bases between. Germline CDR1 is MNHEY and CDR2 is SVGAGI. The CDR3 is 13 residues long. The CDR3 nucleotides read TGTGCCAGCAGTATGGGCCGGGAGACTGAAGCTTTCTTT. Amino acid sequence: CASSMGRETEAFF.

V usage is TRBV6-5 and J usage is TRBJ2-5; TRBD1 is a possible D gene (6 bases). CDR1 MNHEY and CDR2 SVGAGI come from the germline V gene. The length of the CDR3 is 14 residues. Trimming pared 2 bases from V and 4 bases from J, leaving 11 bases between. In DNA, the CDR3 is TGTGCCAGCAGTTACGACAGGTGGAGAGAGACCCAGTACTTC. Translation gives CASSYDRWRETQYF.

The chain couples TRBV29-1 to TRBJ1-2; 7 bases map to TRBD1. The CDR3 consists of 15 residues. The germline V gene encodes CDR1 SQVTM and CDR2 ANQGSEA. V was clipped by 3 bases and J by 6 bases; unmatched bases: 13. The DNA of the CDR3 is TGCAGCGTTGAGCCTGGTCCGGGACAGCTAAATGGCTACACCTTC. Protein sequence: CSVEPGPGQLNGYTF. The complete variable domain, with remaining parts taken from reference TRBV29-1 and TRBJ1-2, reads SAVISQKPSRDICQRGTSLTIQCQVDSQVTMMFWYRQQPGQSLTLIATANQGSEATYESGFVIDKFPISRPNLTFSTLTVSNMSPEDSSIYLCSVEPGPGQLNGYTFGSGTRLTVV.

The V and J genes are TRBV18 and TRBJ2-6, with a tentative D call TRBD1 (5 bases). The CDR3 sequence is 18 residues long. Germline lookup yields CDR1 KGHSH and CDR2 LQKENI. With 0 bases removed from V and 2 bases from J, the gap between germline ends came to 14 bases. CDR3 bases: TGTGCCAGCTCACCACCATCGAAGGGGTTAACTGGGGCCAACGTCCTGACTTTC. It is translated as CASSPPSKGLTGANVLTF.

This sequence joins TRBV5-1 and TRBJ1-6, with 8 bases fitting TRBD1. Germline values: CDR1 SGHRS, CDR2 YFSETQ. V lost 3 bases to trimming and J lost 9 bases; unmatched junction nucleotides: 5. This CDR3 spans 14 amino acids. This chain's CDR3 is CASSSQGAPSPLHF. CDR3 sequence (DNA): TGCGCCAGCAGCTCGCAGGGGGCGCCTTCACCCCTCCACTTT.

The rearrangement links TRBV4-3 to TRBJ1-1; D is uncertain. The CDR3 contains 11 residues. The ends were cut back, 4 bases at V and 6 bases at J, with 6 bases in the middle. Per germline, CDR1 LGHNA and CDR2 YSLEER. Here the CDR3 reads CASSRRSEAFF. CDR3 coding DNA: TGCGCCAGCAGCCGGCGATCTGAAGCTTTCTTT.

The V call is TRBV10-3, the J call TRBJ2-7, with 10 bases fitting TRBD1. Germline trimming cut 0 bases from V and 2 bases from J; bases unmatched to any gene: 1. The CDR3 runs to 15 residues. CDR1 is ENHRY, CDR2 SYGVKD, per germline. CDR3 residues: CAISESGTGAYEQYF. The CDR3 DNA is TGTGCCATCAGTGAGTCGGGGACAGGGGCCTACGAGCAGTACTTC.

Points on this clone: At the DNA level, this CDR3 is encoded by other sequences in the same sample as well. The chain joins TRBV18 to TRBJ1-5, with 9 bases aligning to TRBD1. Germline trimming cut 3 bases from V and 4 bases from J; bases unmatched to any gene: 1. This CDR3 has 14 residues. Germline V gene lookup returns CDR1 KGHSH and CDR2 LQKENI. The CDR3 loop is CASSPGTGNQPQHF. In nucleotides, the CDR3 is TGTGCCAGCTCACCCGGGACAGGGAATCAGCCCCAGCATTTT.

The V call is TRBV19, the J call TRBJ1-6, with D perhaps matching TRBD1 (6 bases). The CDR3 runs to 15 residues. With 3 bases removed from V and 4 bases from J, the gap between germline ends came to 10 bases. Per the germline V gene, CDR1 is LNHDA and CDR2 is SQIVND (reference sequence). The CDR3 loop is CASSMGQGYNSPLHF. CDR3 bases: TGTGCCAGTAGTATGGGGCAGGGGTATAATTCACCCCTCCACTTT.

The J gene is TRBJ2-1, the V gene TRBV7-9; 8 nucleotides agree with TRBD2. This CDR3 region has 15 residues. J was trimmed by 1 base and V by 6 bases; bases with no gene match: 5. Germline assignment: CDR1 SEHNR and CDR2 FQNEAQ (reference sequence). This CDR3 reads CASRDSGVSYNEQFF. The CDR3 DNA follows: TGTGCCAGCAGGGATAGCGGGGTTTCCTACAATGAGCAGTTCTTC.

CDR3 coding DNA: TGTGCCAGCAGTTACTCGAGTCGTGTGGTGGCTGAAGCTTTCTTT. It encodes CASSYSSRVVAEAFF. This sequence joins TRBV6-5 and TRBJ1-1; D gene uncertain. The CDR3 contains 15 residues. Germline V lookup: CDR1 MNHEY, CDR2 SVGAGI. Trimming removed 0 bases from V and 6 bases from J, with 14 bases in between.